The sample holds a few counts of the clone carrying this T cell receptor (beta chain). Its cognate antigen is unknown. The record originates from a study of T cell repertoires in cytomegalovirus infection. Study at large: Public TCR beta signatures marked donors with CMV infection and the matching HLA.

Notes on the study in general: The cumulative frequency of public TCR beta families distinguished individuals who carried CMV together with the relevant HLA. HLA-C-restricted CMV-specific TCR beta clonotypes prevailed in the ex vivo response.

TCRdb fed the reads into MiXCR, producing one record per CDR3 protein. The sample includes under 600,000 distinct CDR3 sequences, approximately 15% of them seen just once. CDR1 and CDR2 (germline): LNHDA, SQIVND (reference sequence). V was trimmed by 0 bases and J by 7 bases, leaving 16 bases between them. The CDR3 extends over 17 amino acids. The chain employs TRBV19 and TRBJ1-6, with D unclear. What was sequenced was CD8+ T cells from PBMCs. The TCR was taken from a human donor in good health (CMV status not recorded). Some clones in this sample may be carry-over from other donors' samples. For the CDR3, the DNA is TGTGCCAGTAGTATAGAAGTCTGGGCATCCGGGAATTCACCCCTCCACTTT. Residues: CASSIEVWASGNSPLHF.